These T cell receptor beta chains were read from a single sample in a study of CD8 T cells in ankylosing spondylitis. One entry per CDR3 protein, called by TCRdb with MiXCR from the 5' RACE reads. The sample includes approximately 260,000 distinct CDR3 sequences, 18% of them seen just once. Input material: blood, either unsorted or a sorted T cell fraction (not recorded which). The receptors shown here come from a male donor with ankylosing spondylitis or in good health (not recorded which). Each CDR3 is given without its conserved first and last residue.

v_call cdr3_length cdr3_aa
TRBV29-1 10 SVELNPYEQY
TRBV20-1 13 SARDRRLGGGEQY
TRBV29-1 10 SYQGGTGELF
TRBV25-1 11 ASGPEDTDTQY
TRBV20-1 13 SARSGRESSYEQY
TRBV20-1 16 SAPASGEGRGPQETQY
TRBV14 15 ASSQGYRDSDQETQY
TRBV6-5 14 ASSYEGGMLTDTQY
TRBV3-1 14 ASSQVIAGVTNEQF
TRBV4-2 13 ASSQPGRGYNKQF
TRBV15 13 ATSREHRVPGELF
TRBV27 12 ASSRYRTDYEQY
TRBV6-4 13 ASSSRGHPSETQY
TRBV10-2 13 ASRVGRNSYNEQF
TRBV7-9 15 ASSPRPILAGAETQY
TRBV21-1 13 ASSLGRTGEETQY
TRBV7-2 10 ASSLAEGSYT
TRBV29-1 16 SAETGLARWGSYNEQF
TRBV11-2 15 ASSWVQTLGAYNEQF
TRBV29-1 14 SVERREGLSYNEQF
TRBV9 13 ASSVEGADTGELF
TRBV19 12 ASSSWTGAYEQY
TRBV5-4 12 ASSREQGADGYT
TRBV4-1 13 ASSRTDRVVYEQY
TRBV15 13 ATSRDLTGNQPQH
TRBV4-2 12 ASTPPGPADTQY
TRBV5-1 15 ASSLDYRGRSYNEQF
TRBV29-1 12 SVPHRGLPYEQY
TRBV7-9 14 ASSPILAGVFREQY
TRBV4-2 14 ASSQAGTSGNNEQF
TRBV27 12 ASSLTVTFYEQY
TRBV21-1 15 ASSKNASGSSYNEQF
TRBV7-9 12 ASSKDVTPNEQF
TRBV30 12 AWSAGTGEYEQY
TRBV6-5 10 ASSFQGDEQF
TRBV7-6 15 ASSLGPPRGTLDEQF
TRBV7-9 14 ASSPPGQGRAGELF
TRBV27 12 ASSFGQGYGTQY
TRBV7-9 10 ASSDEGDTQY
TRBV3-1 16 ASSPLGQGARSYNEQF
TRBV15 14 ATSRGLAGDMDTQY
TRBV5-1 13 ASSTGQGGQETQY
TRBV4-1 14 ASSPRLAGDTDTQY
TRBV6-5 12 PSSYDAVSETQY
TRBV9 13 ASSVDPTGLPEQY
TRBV5-6 12 ASSSVGVYNEQF
TRBV27 11 ASTGFGTGELF
TRBV7-3 15 ASSLPPGQGPYNEQF
TRBV24-1 13 ATSDRGPNTGELF
TRBV11-2 12 ASRVADNTGELF
TRBV29-1 13 SVAGDEPRGDEQF
TRBV7-9 12 ASSSAGGQETQY
TRBV5-1 16 ASSVGQGEKSSYNEQF
TRBV12-3/TRBV12-4 14 ASSPRDRGINEKLF
TRBV4-1 11 ASSVDSPYEQY
TRBV7-9 14 ASSPDRGGMNTEAF
TRBV4-3 11 ASSLGQGEKLF
TRBV29-1 13 SVWPSGRSLGELF
TRBV29-1 16 SVEASSGGYRSYNEQF